This T cell receptor beta chain emerged from a study of T cell responses to AZD1222 COVID-19 vaccine. As concerns this clone: Its antigen is unidentified.

The CDR3 is 13 residues long. In germline, CDR1 is LNHDA, CDR2 SQIVND (reference sequence). Trimming at V came to 7 bases and at J to 6 bases, leaving 5 bases not matched to a gene. Sequenced by immunoSEQ multiplex PCR; TCRdb stores in-frame clones only, minus some. The sample consists of about 60,000 clones, around 83% of them appearing once. Overall study findings and caveats: With two AZD1222 doses given, Spike-specific TCR breadth and depth both rose. Mapped onto spike, vaccine-associated CD4 TCRs spanned it and were dominant at 160-218 and 743-854.

The sequence derives from an adult in good health. Sequences were derived from peripheral blood, sampled on day 0 of AZD1222 vaccination. J is TRBJ2-1 and V is TRBV19; 8 bases match TRBD2. The CDR3 sequence is CASIGGGPNEQFF. DNA for the CDR3: TGTGCCAGTATCGGCGGGGGGCCCAATGAGCAGTTCTTC. Full variable domain (missing parts from reference TRBV19 and TRBJ2-1): DGGITQSPKYLFRKEGQNVTLSCEQNLNHDAMYWYRQDPGQGLRLIYYSQIVNDFQKGDIAEGYSVSREKKESFPLTVTSAQKNPTAFYLCASIGGGPNEQFFGPGTRLTVL.